The 7 T cell receptor beta chains in this list originate from one sample, sequenced in a study of radiotherapy plus CTLA-4 blockade in lung cancer. Data came from immunoSEQ multiplex PCR; TCRdb stores just in-frame clones and leaves some out. Of roughly 100,000 clones in the sample, over 75% were seen once. The sample consisted of peripheral blood, taken from a patient treated with radiotherapy plus ipilimumab. These receptors came from a human donor with non-small cell lung cancer that progressed on radiotherapy plus ipilimumab. Some clones in this sample may be carry-over from other donors' samples.

J is TRBJ1-2 and V is TRBV5-1, with D maybe TRBD1 (6 bases). Germline assignment: CDR1 SGHRS and CDR2 YFSETQ. The germline V and J ends were trimmed by 5 bases and 5 bases, with 22 bases remaining between them. This CDR3 spans 16 amino acids. Here the CDR3 DNA reads TGCGCCAGCAGTCCGGGACACCCAGCTTCGGGGTATGGCTACACCTTC. Protein: CASSPGHPASGYGYTF.

The chain couples TRBV7-2 to TRBJ1-2; a weak D match, TRBD1 (5 bases). V was shortened by 1 base and J by 3 bases, with 12 bases between the two germline ends. The germline CDR1 and CDR2 sequences are SGHTA and FQGNSA. CDR3 length: 15 residues. CDR3 in DNA: TGTGCCAGCAGCTTAGGGCAGGGAGGGGACTATGGCTACACCTTC. This translates into CASSLGQGGDYGYTF. The variable domain in full, with the rest retrieved from reference TRBV7-2 and TRBJ1-2, is GAGVSQSPSNKVTEKGKDVELRCDPISGHTALYWYRQSLGQGLEFLIYFQGNSAPDKSGLPSDRFSAERTGGSVSTLTIQRTQQEDSAVYLCASSLGQGGDYGYTFGSGTRLTVV.

The J gene is TRBJ1-2, the V gene TRBV4-1; D not certain. This CDR3 is 13 amino acids long. Germline lookup yields CDR1 MGHRA and CDR2 YSYEKL. With 0 bases removed from V and 2 bases from J, the gap between germline ends came to 4 bases. DNA of the CDR3: TGCGCCAGCAGCCAAGATCGAAACTATGGCTACACCTTC. It is translated as CASSQDRNYGYTF.

V gene TRBV7-2 combines with J gene TRBJ2-7; tentatively, D is TRBD2 (7 bases). The CDR3 is made up of 16 amino acids. V lost 4 bases, J lost 4 bases, and 20 bases lay in between. Germline assignment: CDR1 SGHTA and CDR2 FQGNSA. The CDR3 region has the DNA TGTGCCAGCAGCTCCCAGGGGAGGGGACCAAATTACGAGCAGTACTTC. Residues: CASSSQGRGPNYEQYF.

The chain recombines TRBV7-3 with TRBJ1-1; D gene ambiguous. The CDR3 is made up of 14 amino acids. Between the trimmed V and J ends, which lost 3 bases and 5 bases, there was a span of 13 bases. Germline V CDR1 and CDR2: SGHTA, FQGTGA. The CDR3 nucleotides are TGTGCCAGCAGCTTCGGTATAAGGGCAACTGAAGCTTTCTTT. This gives the protein CASSFGIRATEAFF.

The J gene is TRBJ2-5, the V gene TRBV13; 11 positions match TRBD2. Looked up from germline, CDR1 is PRHDT and CDR2 is FYEKMQ (reference sequence). Trimming removed 5 bases from V and 6 bases from J; junction bases left unmatched: 8. The CDR3 consists of 15 residues. CDR3 sequence: CASSQRLAGPQTQYF. CDR3 nucleotides: TGTGCCAGCAGCCAGAGACTAGCGGGGCCCCAGACCCAGTACTTC.

The chain joins TRBV27 to TRBJ1-5; 7 positions agree with TRBD1. Germline V CDR1 and CDR2: MNHEY, SMNVEV (reference sequence). CDR3 length equals 14 residues. V lost 6 bases and J lost 2; bases outside the gene matches: 4. Written as DNA, the CDR3 is TGTGCCAGCAGAGGTACAGGGGGCAATCAGCCCCAGCATTTT. Protein product: CASRGTGGNQPQHF.